This T cell receptor beta chain was captured in a study of regulatory and conventional T cells in RAG deficiency. The sorted conventional CD4+ T cells were CD25-low and CD127-high, with genomic DNA sequenced. Findings and limits, study-wide: Shorter CDR3s in all patient subsets; >85% Treg-Tconv overlap in Omenn. Shannon entropy fell and Simpson indices rose in RAG-deficient patients.

The table lists this clone with a count of one. Its antigen is unknown. The CDR3 is 14 amino acids. The V gene's germline CDR1 is SNHLY and CDR2 FYNNEI. J was trimmed by 7 bases and V by 8 bases; bases with no gene match: 12. Repertoires were generated with immunoSEQ multiplex PCR, while TCRdb's copy carries only in-frame clones and drops some. The table has roughly 45,000 clones, about 90% seen once. In addition, the sample was reused for a study of regulatory T cells. That work adds: Primers: 52 TRBV forward and 13 TRBJ reverse. Skewed V and J usage and few unique V-J pairs marked patient repertoires, most in Tregs.

The receptor comes from a human donor in good health. The sample comprised CD4+ effector T cells sorted from blood. The V gene is TRBV2, the J gene TRBJ2-3; 7 positions match TRBD2. CDR3 region: CASGTGAGLNTQYF. The CDR3 DNA is TGTGCCAGCGGGACCGGAGCGGGGCTAAATACGCAGTATTTT.